This TCR beta chain originates from a study of blood T cells in healthy people across ages. A second 7 to 11 cycle PCR used barcoded and J-beta primers. TCRdb reprocessed the 5' RACE reads via MiXCR and lists one record per CDR3 protein. The sample consists of around 1,700,000 distinct CDR3 sequences, roughly 28% of them appearing once. This CDR3 region has 15 residues. The V gene's germline CDR1 is SGHTA and CDR2 FQGNSA. V dropped 6 bases and J dropped 8; count of bases not matched to a gene: 9. This clonotype was sampled from a woman in her thirties in good health. Sequences were obtained from blood. The J gene is TRBJ2-1, the V gene TRBV7-2; TRBD2 matches at 11 bases. The CDR3 DNA reads TGTGCCAGCAGACCCCCGGGACTAGCGGTCGATGAGCAGTTCTTC. This encodes CASRPPGLAVDEQFF.